This T cell receptor beta chain was retrieved from a study of blood T cell repertoires in COVID-19. Overall study context: Acute and convalescent COVID-19 specimens originated in the United States, Italy and Spain. Sample material is recorded as cDNA or gDNA derived from T cells, B-cell-depleted T cells, or PBMCs.

The germline V gene has CDR1 MNHEY and CDR2 SVGAGI. Trimming cost V 4 bases and J 4 bases, with 14 bases left between them. The CDR3 contains 15 residues. Original data processing: Amplifying reference gene primers gave estimates of nucleated cell counts. The assay was immunoSEQ multiplex PCR, and TCRdb's table has in-frame clones only and misses some. The DNA was the basis for D and trimming; V, J and clone size are from that table. The top ten hold approximately 0.45% of the sample, which has approximately 90,000 clones, more than 70% seen once. The V and J genes are TRBV6-5 and TRBJ1-5; D remains unclear. The sequencing sample was made of peripheral blood. The receptor was derived from a man aged 55 to 69 with acute or convalescent COVID-19. The CDR3: CASSLDGDRNQPQHF. DNA for the CDR3: TGTGCCAGCAGTTTGGACGGGGATCGAAATCAGCCCCAGCATTTT.